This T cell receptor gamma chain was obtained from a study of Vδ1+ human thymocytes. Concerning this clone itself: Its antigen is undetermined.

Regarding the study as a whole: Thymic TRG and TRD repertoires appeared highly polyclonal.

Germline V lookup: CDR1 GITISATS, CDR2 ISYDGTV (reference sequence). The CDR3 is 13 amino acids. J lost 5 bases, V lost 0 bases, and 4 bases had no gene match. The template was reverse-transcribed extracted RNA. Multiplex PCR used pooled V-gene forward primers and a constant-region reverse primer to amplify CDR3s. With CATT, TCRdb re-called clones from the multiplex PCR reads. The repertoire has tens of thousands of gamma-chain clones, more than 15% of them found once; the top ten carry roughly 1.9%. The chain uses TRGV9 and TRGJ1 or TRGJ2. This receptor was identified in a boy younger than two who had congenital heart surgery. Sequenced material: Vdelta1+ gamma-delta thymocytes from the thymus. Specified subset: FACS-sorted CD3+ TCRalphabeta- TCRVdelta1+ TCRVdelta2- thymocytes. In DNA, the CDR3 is TGTGCCTTGTGGGAGGTGGGAGATTATAAGAAACTCTTT. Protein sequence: CALWEVGDYKKLF.